The T cell receptor (beta chain) described here comes from a study of blood T cell repertoires in COVID-19. Study summary: Samples taken during acute and convalescent COVID-19 were collected in the United States, Italy and Spain. PBMCs, B-cell-depleted T cells, or T cells were the source of the cDNA or gDNA that made up the material.

Authors' data handling: Estimates of nucleated cell counts were drawn from the amplification of reference gene primers. The table came from immunoSEQ multiplex PCR; TCRdb's copy has only in-frame clones and leaves some out. V and J calls and clone size are those listed in that table; D and trimming were worked out from the DNA. The sample lists 150,000 to 190,000 clones; around 91% were seen once. There are 11 residues in the CDR3. V shed 3 bases and J shed 4 bases, with 6 bases lying between them. Germline V gene sequence: CDR1 GTSNPN, CDR2 SVGIG (reference sequence). On this clone itself: This CDR3 is also generated by other DNA sequences in the sample.

This clonotype was obtained from a woman aged 40 to 55 with acute or convalescent COVID-19. Sequencing input: peripheral blood. The chain carries TRBV30 and TRBJ1-2; a weak D match, TRBD1 (5 bases). The CDR3 DNA is TGTGCCTGGAGCGACAGCTATGGCTACACCTTC. It translates to CAWSDSYGYTF.